The 21 T cell receptor beta chains below all came from one sample that was sequenced in a study of T cell repertoires in cytomegalovirus infection. Via MiXCR, TCRdb re-called the reads, giving one row per CDR3 protein. The sample lists 290,000 or so distinct CDR3 sequences, approximately 10% occurring once. The sample taken for sequencing was PBMCs. These receptors were obtained from a human donor in good health (CMV status not recorded). Some clones in this sample may be carry-over from other donors' samples.

This clonotype was seen many times. The genes are TRBV29-1 and TRBJ2-1; tentatively, D is TRBD2 (5 bases). The germline CDR1 and CDR2 sequences are SQVTM and ANQGSEA. CDR3 length: 15 amino acids. Between the trimmed V and J ends, which lost 4 bases and 4 bases, there was a span of 17 bases. The CDR3, as DNA: TGCAGCGTTGCCGGCAACCAAGAGGGTTACAATGAGCAGTTCTTC. Its protein product is CSVAGNQEGYNEQFF.

This clonotype was seen ten or more times. The V and J genes are TRBV6-2 or TRBV6-3 and TRBJ1-6, with a weak D call TRBD1 (6 bases). Germline V CDR1 and CDR2: MNHEY, SVGEGT. V was cut by 4 bases and J by 5 bases, with 21 bases left in between. This CDR3 is 18 amino acids long. In nucleotides, the CDR3 is TGTGCCAGCAGTTTCATCCACAGGGCAGCACCGAATAATTCACCCCTCCACTTT. This sequence encodes CASSFIHRAAPNNSPLHF.

This clonotype came up many times. The chain combines TRBV4-2 with TRBJ1-6; no definite D call. Trimming took 0 bases from V and 7 from J, leaving 10 bases between them. The CDR3 extends over 15 amino acids. Germline V gene sequence: CDR1 LGHNA, CDR2 YNFKEQ. The CDR3 DNA reads as TGTGCCAGCAGCCAAGATATAACGGGGAATTCACCCCTCCACTTT. Translated: CASSQDITGNSPLHF.

This clonotype was observed at least ten times. The chain combines TRBV28 with TRBJ2-2, with D tentatively TRBD1 (5 bases). Germline CDR1 and CDR2: MDHEN and SYDVKM. Trimming pared 2 bases from V and 1 base from J, leaving 17 bases between. The CDR3 loop spans 18 amino acids. CDR3 in amino acids: CASSLPDSHMENTGELFF. The CDR3 DNA sequence: TGTGCCAGCAGTTTACCCGACAGCCACATGGAGAACACCGGGGAGCTGTTTTTT.

The sample holds many counts of this clonotype. V gene TRBV5-1 combines with J gene TRBJ2-7, with a possible D match to TRBD1 (5 bases). Trimming pared 4 bases from V and 2 bases from J, leaving 10 bases between. The CDR3 is 13 residues long. The germline V gene has CDR1 SGHRS and CDR2 YFSETQ. This chain's CDR3 is CASSVDSTYEQYF. The CDR3 nucleotides read TGCGCCAGCAGCGTTGACAGTACCTACGAGCAGTACTTC. Supplemented by reference TRBV5-1 and TRBJ2-7, the full variable domain reads KAGVTQTPRYLIKTRGQQVTLSCSPISGHRSVSWYQQTPGQGLQFLFEYFSETQRNKGNFPGRFSGRQFSNSRSEMNVSTLELGDSALYLCASSVDSTYEQYFGPGTRLTVT.

The V call is TRBV20-1, the J call TRBJ2-7, with a possible D match to TRBD2 (5 bases). CDR3 length: 14 amino acids. Trimming left V 5 bases short and J 4 bases short, with 18 bases between. Germline loops: CDR1 DFQATT, CDR2 SNEGSKA (reference sequence). CDR3 DNA: TGCAGTGCTCGAGGGCGTACAGAAGCTTACGAGCAGTACGTC. Amino acid sequence: CSARGRTEAYEQYV.

This chain links TRBV20-1 with TRBJ2-3, with D tentatively TRBD2 (6 bases). The CDR3 spans 14 residues. Trimming pared 4 bases from V and 5 bases from J, leaving 16 bases between. The germline V gene encodes CDR1 DFQATT and CDR2 SNEGSKA (reference sequence). The CDR3: CSATGLPAGDTQYF. CDR3 coding DNA: TGCAGTGCTACGGGACTCCCAGCTGGAGATACGCAGTATTTT.

The rearrangement links TRBV7-2 to TRBJ1-1; 11 nucleotides agree with TRBD1. This CDR3 has 16 residues. The junction had 7 bases not matched to a gene; V was cut back by 2 bases and J by 5 bases. The germline gives CDR1 SGHTA, CDR2 FQGNSA. The DNA for the CDR3 is TGTGCCAGCAGCTTATCCGGGACAGGGGGTGGGACTGAAGCTTTCTTT. It encodes CASSLSGTGGGTEAFF.

This clonotype showed up many times. The chain recombines TRBV7-9 with TRBJ1-5, with 7 bases identical to TRBD1. Trimming cost V 5 bases and J 4 bases; bases outside gene matches: 5. CDR1 SEHNR and CDR2 FQNEAQ come from the germline V gene (reference sequence). The CDR3 is 14 residues long. CDR3 coding DNA: TGTGCCAGCAGCCCGGGACAGCCAAATCAGCCCCAGCATTTT. Translation gives CASSPGQPNQPQHF.

This clonotype was recorded at least ten times. The chain links TRBV11-2 to TRBJ2-2, with no clear D. Germline CDR1 reads SGHAT; CDR2 reads FQNNGV. Trimming took 1 base from V and 8 from J, leaving 8 bases between them. The CDR3 is 13 amino acids. In nucleotides, the CDR3 is TGTGCCAGCAGCTTAGGTGGCGGTGGGGAGCTGTTTTTT. As protein: CASSLGGGGELFF. Supplemented by reference TRBV11-2 and TRBJ2-2, the full variable domain reads EAGVAQSPRYKIIEKRQSVAFWCNPISGHATLYWYQQILGQGPKLLIQFQNNGVVDDSQLPKDRFSAERLKGVDSTLKIQPAKLEDSAVYLCASSLGGGGELFFGEGSRLTVL.

In its sample, this clonotype was seen a few times. J is TRBJ2-3 and V is TRBV20-1, with D maybe TRBD1 (6 bases). V was shortened by 1 base and J by 5 bases, with 10 bases between the two germline ends. Germline-derived CDR1 and CDR2 are DFQATT and SNEGSKA (reference sequence). CDR3 length: 13 residues. The CDR3 region is CSARGGQRDTQYF. The CDR3, as DNA: TGCAGTGCTAGAGGTGGACAGCGAGATACGCAGTATTTT.

The chain has TRBV5-1 and TRBJ1-1; D ambiguous. The CDR3 length is 14 residues. Trimming cost V 0 bases and J 3 bases, with 9 bases left between them. Per germline, CDR1 SGHRS and CDR2 YFSETQ. The CDR3 region has the DNA TGCGCCAGCAGCTTGGGGCCGGGAGACACTGAAGCTTTCTTT. Residues: CASSLGPGDTEAFF. The full variable domain, in which reference TRBV5-1 and TRBJ1-1 provide the parts outside the CDR3, is KAGVTQTPRYLIKTRGQQVTLSCSPISGHRSVSWYQQTPGQGLQFLFEYFSETQRNKGNFPGRFSGRQFSNSRSEMNVSTLELGDSALYLCASSLGPGDTEAFFGQGTRLTVV.

This clonotype was recorded many times. The J gene is TRBJ2-6, the V gene TRBV11-3; D possibly matches TRBD1 or TRBD2 (5 bases each). The CDR3 extends over 16 amino acids. CDR1 SGHNT and CDR2 YENEEA come from the germline V gene. The ends were cut back, 5 bases at V and 0 bases at J, with 11 bases in the middle. The chain's CDR3 is CASSPGSSSGANVLTF. The CDR3 DNA follows: TGTGCCAGCAGCCCAGGGAGTAGCTCTGGGGCCAACGTCCTGACTTTC.

This clonotype was observed many times. V gene TRBV20-1 combines with J gene TRBJ2-5; D tentatively fits TRBD1 or TRBD2 (5 bases each). This CDR3 has 16 amino acids. The V end was cut by 1 base, the J end by 3 bases, with 18 bases between. Germline V gene sequence: CDR1 DFQATT, CDR2 SNEGSKA (reference sequence). CDR3 loop: CSARVLERGRKETQYF. In DNA, the CDR3 is TGCAGTGCTAGAGTGCTCGAGAGGGGAAGGAAAGAGACCCAGTACTTC.

This clonotype has ten or more counts. V is TRBV7-8 and J is TRBJ2-5; 8 bases are shared with TRBD2. J gave up 2 bases and V 3 bases, and 2 bases lay outside the gene matches. Germline V gene data show CDR1 as SGHVS and CDR2 as FQNEAQ. The CDR3 has 14 amino acids. This CDR3 is CASSLTSVQETQYF. The CDR3 DNA sequence: TGTGCCAGCAGCTTGACTAGCGTGCAAGAGACCCAGTACTTC.

This clonotype has ten or more counts. J is TRBJ1-5 and V is TRBV2, with D perhaps matching TRBD1 (5 bases). The CDR3 totals 15 residues. Germline V gene data show CDR1 as SNHLY and CDR2 as FYNNEI. Trimming took off 1 base at V and 3 bases at J, with 10 bases between the two ends. CDR3 in DNA: TGTGCCAGCAGTGAAGGACAGAATACCAATCAGCCCCAGCATTTT. Translating it yields CASSEGQNTNQPQHF.

In this sample, this clonotype turned up many times. The chain links TRBV14 to TRBJ1-5; no definite D call. The CDR3 has 11 residues. With 7 bases removed from V and 4 bases from J, the gap between germline ends came to 5 bases. The V gene's germline CDR1 is SGHDN and CDR2 FVKESK. The CDR3 DNA reads TGTGCCAGCATCAAAAATCAGCCCCAGCATTTT. This sequence encodes CASIKNQPQHF.

In this sample, this clonotype turned up many times. The genes are TRBV5-1 and TRBJ2-2; D remains ambiguous. CDR1 and CDR2 (germline): SGHRS, YFSETQ. The CDR3 contains 13 residues. V lost 4 bases and J 5 bases, leaving 9 bases between the germline ends. In nucleotides, the CDR3 is TGCGCCAGCAGCCTGGTTTCGACCGGGGAGCTGTTTTTT. Protein product: CASSLVSTGELFF.

This clonotype was detected many times. The V and J genes are TRBV4-3 and TRBJ2-5; 9 nucleotides agree with TRBD2. Germline-derived CDR1 and CDR2 are LGHNA and YSLEER. Trimming at V came to 3 bases and at J to 5 bases, leaving 7 bases not matched to a gene. This CDR3 spans 15 amino acids. CDR3 loop: CASSQATGTSETQYF. CDR3 bases: TGCGCCAGCAGCCAGGCTACCGGGACTAGCGAGACCCAGTACTTC.

The table lists this clonotype with many counts. The V gene is TRBV5-6, the J gene TRBJ2-5; D unresolved. CDR1 and CDR2 (germline): SGHDT, YYEEEE. The CDR3 loop spans 15 amino acids. V lost 3 bases, J lost 0 bases, and 12 bases lay in between. CDR3 nucleotide sequence: TGTGCCAGCAGCTCCCGGGCCGGGTACCAAGAGACCCAGTACTTC. It encodes CASSSRAGYQETQYF. Variable domain in full (rest from reference TRBV5-6 and TRBJ2-5): DAGVTQSPTHLIKTRGQQVTLRCSPKSGHDTVSWYQQALGQGPQFIFQYYEEEERQRGNFPDRFSGHQFPNYSSELNVNALLLGDSALYLCASSSRAGYQETQYFGPGTRLLVL.

The table lists this clonotype with many counts. The chain links TRBV7-9 to TRBJ1-1; the match to TRBD1 covers 11 bases. The germline gives CDR1 SEHNR, CDR2 FQNEAQ (reference sequence). Trimming cost V 8 bases and J 5 bases; bases outside gene matches: 1. The CDR3 consists of 12 residues. This CDR3 reads CASGTGGTEAFF. CDR3 bases: TGTGCCAGCGGGACAGGGGGAACTGAAGCTTTCTTT.